Reported below is one T cell receptor beta chain. Its antigen is still unknown. Generated by immunoSEQ multiplex PCR, the TCRdb table keeps only in-frame clones and is missing some. This sample has around 66,000 clones, with roughly nine tenths found just once. J lost 2 bases, V lost 6 bases, and 4 bases had no gene match. The CDR3 extends over 13 amino acids. CDR1 SGHRS and CDR2 YFSETQ come from the germline V gene. The sample comes from a study of OX40 agonist ivuxolimab in advanced cancers. Study information: Every 2 weeks, patients received ivuxolimab intravenously, dosed at 0.01 to 10 mg/kg. Study conclusions and caveats: Mean expanded clone counts were higher in CD8+ than CD4+ T cells.

The sequencing here drew on CD4+ or CD8+ T cells sorted from blood, taken in a trial of the OX40 agonist ivuxolimab. The rearrangement links TRBV5-1 to TRBJ2-5; 7 bases fit TRBD2. This sequence was found in an adult with an advanced solid tumor such as melanoma, head and neck, liver or kidney cancer. Here the CDR3 reads CASNTGGQETQYF. The CDR3 bases are TGCGCCAGCAACACGGGGGGACAAGAGACCCAGTACTTC.